Each of the 11 T cell receptor beta chains below was sequenced from the same sample in a study of blood T cell repertoires in COVID-19 (dated by TCRdb to the early 2020s). The method was the immunoSEQ multiplex PCR assay. TCRdb holds this immuneACCESS table with in-frame rearrangements only. Some clones are missing; in checked studies, unresolved V genes explain under half, and the rest has no known cause. The sample table holds 300,000 to 450,000 clones, of which around 86% were seen once. The leading ten clones occupy approximately 2.9% of the sample. Material for sequencing was peripheral blood. Receptor source: a human donor in a cohort sampled during active COVID-19.

This chain links TRBV5-4 with TRBJ1-1; perhaps TRBD1 as D (6 bases). The V gene lost 1 base and the J gene lost 4 bases, with 11 bases spanning the gap. The length of the CDR3 is 14 residues. Germline V gene sequence: CDR1 SGHNT, CDR2 YYREEE (reference sequence). The CDR3, as DNA: TGTGCCAGCAGCTTGAACAGGGAGGGCACTGAAGCTTTCTTT. Its translation: CASSLNREGTEAFF.

The chain joins TRBV10-3 to TRBJ2-2; 8 bases are shared with TRBD2. Germline V gene lookup returns CDR1 ENHRY and CDR2 SYGVKD. The V segment lost 0 bases and the J segment 1 base; nucleotides outside the gene matches: 1. CDR3 length: 16 amino acids. The CDR3 DNA reads as TGTGCCATCAGTGAGTCGCTAGCGGGGAACACCGGGGAGCTGTTTTTT. This gives the protein CAISESLAGNTGELFF.

This chain uses TRBV6-5 with TRBJ1-4; no firm D call. V was cut by 6 bases and J by 8 bases, with 10 bases left in between. The CDR3 is made up of 12 amino acids. CDR1 and CDR2 from the germline V gene are MNHEY and SVGAGI. CDR3 loop: CASRRGGEKLFF. For the CDR3, the DNA is TGTGCCAGCAGGAGAGGTGGGGAAAAACTGTTTTTT.

The genes are TRBV2 and TRBJ1-4; a possible D gene is TRBD1 (5 bases). Trimming left V 6 bases short and J 3 bases short, with 8 bases between. Germline CDR1 SNHLY, CDR2 FYNNEI. The length of the CDR3 is 13 residues. CDR3 DNA sequence: TGTGCCAGCAGGCGGGACCCTAATGAAAAACTGTTTTTT. Its translation is CASRRDPNEKLFF.

This rearrangement joins TRBV5-1 to TRBJ2-3, with a possible D match to TRBD1 (5 bases). Germline V gene sequence: CDR1 SGHRS, CDR2 YFSETQ. The CDR3 totals 15 residues. The germline V and J ends were trimmed by 2 bases and 1 base, with 11 bases remaining between them. CDR3 nucleotides: TGCGCCAGCAGCTTTCACAGGATAGGCACAGATACGCAGTATTTT. Translating it yields CASSFHRIGTDTQYF.

The V call is TRBV5-8, the J call TRBJ2-1, with TRBD1 matching 10 bases. This CDR3 is built from 15 residues. CDR1 and CDR2 (germline): SGHTS, YDEGEE. Trimming removed 4 bases from V and 4 bases from J; junction bases left unmatched: 5. The CDR3 DNA reads as TGTGCCAGCAGCCCGGGACAGGGGACTTACAATGAGCAGTTCTTC. Amino acids: CASSPGQGTYNEQFF.

This chain links TRBV9 with TRBJ2-5; 8 bases are shared with TRBD1. CDR3 size: 14 residues. Trimming removed 3 bases from V and 4 bases from J; junction bases left unmatched: 5. The V gene's germline CDR1 is SGDLS and CDR2 YYNGEE. The CDR3 spells CASSATTGGETQYF. The CDR3 DNA follows: TGTGCCAGCAGCGCCACTACAGGGGGAGAGACCCAGTACTTC.

The chain combines TRBV11-2 with TRBJ2-3, with a tentative D call TRBD1 (6 bases). The V end lost 5 bases, the J end lost 5 bases, and 17 bases lay between the germline ends. The CDR3 spans 15 residues. Germline CDR1 is SGHAT and CDR2 is FQNNGV. The CDR3 bases are TGTGCCAGCAGCCGAAGGGGGTCCCGCGGAGATACGCAGTATTTT. It translates to CASSRRGSRGDTQYF.

The chain couples TRBV6-5 to TRBJ2-7; D might be TRBD2 (6 bases). The CDR3 loop spans 13 amino acids. The germline V gene has CDR1 MNHEY and CDR2 SVGAGI. V was shortened by 8 bases and J by 6 bases, with 17 bases between the two germline ends. The CDR3 nucleotides are TGTGCCAGCTGCGGGGACCTAAGGGGCGAGCAGTACTTC. Encoded protein: CASCGDLRGEQYF.

The chain combines TRBV19 with TRBJ1-5; 9 nucleotides align to TRBD1. With V trimmed by 8 bases and J by 3 bases, 5 bases remained unmatched. The CDR3 length is 14 residues. Germline-derived CDR1 and CDR2 are LNHDA and SQIVND (reference sequence). For the CDR3, the DNA is TGTGCCAGTTCGGACAGGGGCCTCAATCAGCCCCAGCATTTT. It translates to CASSDRGLNQPQHF.

This rearrangement joins TRBV10-1 to TRBJ2-3; D is ambiguous. The V end was cut by 0 bases, the J end by 3 bases, with 10 bases between. The CDR3 length is 15 residues. Germline V gene sequence: CDR1 WNHNN, CDR2 SYGVQD (reference sequence). The CDR3 region has the DNA TGCGCCAGCAGTGAGTCTCTGCGGCGGACAGATACGCAGTATTTT. Residues: CASSESLRRTDTQYF.